This TCR beta chain originates from a study of blood T cell repertoires in COVID-19. On the study more broadly: COVID-19 samples from acute and convalescent phases originated in the United States, Italy and Spain.

This clone was seen only once. The CDR3 is 13 amino acids. V was trimmed by 11 bases and J by 5 bases, leaving 16 bases between them. Germline CDR1 SNHLY, CDR2 FYNNEI. Sequenced by immunoSEQ multiplex PCR; TCRdb stores in-frame clones only, minus some. Of some 190,000 clones in the sample, roughly 81% were seen once. The source of this sequence is a woman in her thirties or forties with COVID-19, enrolled during active disease. This chain links TRBV2 with TRBJ2-1; possible D gene TRBD1, 6 bases. The sequenced sample was peripheral blood. CDR3 amino acids: CAVLGDTNNEQFF. CDR3 DNA sequence: TGTGCCGTCCTCGGGGACACCAACAATGAGCAGTTCTTC.